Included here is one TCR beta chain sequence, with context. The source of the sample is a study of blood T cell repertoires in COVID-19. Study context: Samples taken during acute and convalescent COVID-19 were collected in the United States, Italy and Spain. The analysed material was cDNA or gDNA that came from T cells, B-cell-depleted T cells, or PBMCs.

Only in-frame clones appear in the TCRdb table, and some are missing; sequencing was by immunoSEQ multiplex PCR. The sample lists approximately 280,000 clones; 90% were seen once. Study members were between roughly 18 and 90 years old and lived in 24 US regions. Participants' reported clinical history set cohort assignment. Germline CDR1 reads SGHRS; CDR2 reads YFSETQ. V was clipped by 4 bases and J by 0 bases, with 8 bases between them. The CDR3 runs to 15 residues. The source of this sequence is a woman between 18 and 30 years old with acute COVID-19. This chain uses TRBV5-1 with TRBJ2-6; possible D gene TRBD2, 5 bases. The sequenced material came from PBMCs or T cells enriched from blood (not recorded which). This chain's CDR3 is CASSPDFSGANVLTF. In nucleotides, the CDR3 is TGCGCCAGCAGCCCGGACTTCTCTGGGGCCAACGTCCTGACTTTC. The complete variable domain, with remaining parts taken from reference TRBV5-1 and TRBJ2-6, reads KAGVTQTPRYLIKTRGQQVTLSCSPISGHRSVSWYQQTPGQGLQFLFEYFSETQRNKGNFPGRFSGRQFSNSRSEMNVSTLELGDSALYLCASSPDFSGANVLTFGAGSRLTVL.